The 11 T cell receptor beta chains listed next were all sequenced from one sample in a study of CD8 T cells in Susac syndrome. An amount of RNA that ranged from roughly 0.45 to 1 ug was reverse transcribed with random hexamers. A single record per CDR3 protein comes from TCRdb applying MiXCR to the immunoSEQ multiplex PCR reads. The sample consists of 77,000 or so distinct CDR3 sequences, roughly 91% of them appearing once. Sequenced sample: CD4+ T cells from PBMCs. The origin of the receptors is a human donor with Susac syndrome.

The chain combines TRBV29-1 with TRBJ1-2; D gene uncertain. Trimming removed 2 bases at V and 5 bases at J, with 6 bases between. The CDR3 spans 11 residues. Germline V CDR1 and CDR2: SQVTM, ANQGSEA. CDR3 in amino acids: CSVELLYGYTF. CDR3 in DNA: TGCAGCGTTGAATTGCTATATGGCTACACCTTC.

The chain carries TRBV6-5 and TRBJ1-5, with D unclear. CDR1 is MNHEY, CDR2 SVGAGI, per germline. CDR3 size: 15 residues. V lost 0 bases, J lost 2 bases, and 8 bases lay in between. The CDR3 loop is CASSYSLSGNQPQHF. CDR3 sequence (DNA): TGTGCCAGCAGTTACTCTCTATCGGGCAATCAGCCCCAGCATTTT.

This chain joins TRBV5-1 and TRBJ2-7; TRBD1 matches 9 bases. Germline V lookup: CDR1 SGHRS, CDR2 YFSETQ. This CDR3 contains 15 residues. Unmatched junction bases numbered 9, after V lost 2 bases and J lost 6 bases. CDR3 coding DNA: TGCGCCAGCAGCTTCGACGGGACAGGGTGGGGCGAGCAGTACTTC. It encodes CASSFDGTGWGEQYF.

The CDR3 DNA is TGTGCCAGCAGTCCTGGCGGACTAGCAGAAGGTGCTCCCTACGAGCAGTACTTC. It is translated as CASSPGGLAEGAPYEQYF. This chain uses TRBV28 with TRBJ2-5, with 8 bases identical to TRBD2. TRBJ2-7 matches the DNA end more closely, so the J call is doubtful. Germline CDR1 MDHEN, CDR2 SYDVKM. The CDR3 is 18 amino acids.

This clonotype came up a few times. The CDR3 region has the DNA TGTGCCAGCAGCTTAGCGTTCACTGAAGCTTTCTTT. Amino acid sequence: CASSLAFTEAFF. The J gene is TRBJ1-1, the V gene TRBV7-2; D is ambiguous. This CDR3 has 12 residues. Trimming shortened V by 0 bases and J by 4 bases, and 3 bases separated the two germline ends. CDR1 and CDR2 from the germline V gene are SGHTA and FQGNSA. The variable domain in full, completed from reference TRBV7-2 and TRBJ1-1, reads GAGVSQSPSNKVTEKGKDVELRCDPISGHTALYWYRQSLGQGLEFLIYFQGNSAPDKSGLPSDRFSAERTGGSVSTLTIQRTQQEDSAVYLCASSLAFTEAFFGQGTRLTVV.

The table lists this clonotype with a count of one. In DNA form, the CDR3 reads TGTGCCAGCAGCCGCAGGGACAGGGGCAGCGGGGAGCTGTTTTTT. It is translated as CASSRRDRGSGELFF. The chain has TRBV6-2 or TRBV6-3 and TRBJ2-2, with 10 bases aligning to TRBD1. Per the germline V gene, CDR1 is MNHEY and CDR2 is SVGEGT. V gave up 6 bases and J gave up 7 bases; unmatched junction bases: 8. The CDR3 is 15 amino acids.

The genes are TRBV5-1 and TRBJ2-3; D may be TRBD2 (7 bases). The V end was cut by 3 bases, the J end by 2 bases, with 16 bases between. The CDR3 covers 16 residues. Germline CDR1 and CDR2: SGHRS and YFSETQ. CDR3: CASSSPRGADTDTQYF. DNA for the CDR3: TGCGCCAGCAGCTCGCCACGGGGGGCAGACACAGATACGCAGTATTTT.

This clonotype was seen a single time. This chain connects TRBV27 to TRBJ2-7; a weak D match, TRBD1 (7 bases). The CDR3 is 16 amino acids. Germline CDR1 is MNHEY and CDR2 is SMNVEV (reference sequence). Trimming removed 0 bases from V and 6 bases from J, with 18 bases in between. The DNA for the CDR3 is TGTGCCAGCAGTTTATCGTTCGGCAGGGGGGTACTCGAGCAGTACTTC. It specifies CASSLSFGRGVLEQYF.

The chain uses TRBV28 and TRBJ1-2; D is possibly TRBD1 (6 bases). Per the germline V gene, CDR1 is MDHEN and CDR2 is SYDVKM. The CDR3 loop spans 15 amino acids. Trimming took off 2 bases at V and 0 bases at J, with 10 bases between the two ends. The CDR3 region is CASSLPGQSNYGYTF. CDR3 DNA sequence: TGTGCCAGCAGTTTACCCGGACAGTCTAACTATGGCTACACCTTC.

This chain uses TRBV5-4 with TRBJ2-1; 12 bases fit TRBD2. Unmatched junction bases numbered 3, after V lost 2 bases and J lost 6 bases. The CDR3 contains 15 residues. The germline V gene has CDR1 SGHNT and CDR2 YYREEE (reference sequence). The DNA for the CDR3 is TGTGCCAGCAGCTTCACTAGCGGGAGGCTCAATGAGCAGTTCTTC. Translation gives CASSFTSGRLNEQFF.

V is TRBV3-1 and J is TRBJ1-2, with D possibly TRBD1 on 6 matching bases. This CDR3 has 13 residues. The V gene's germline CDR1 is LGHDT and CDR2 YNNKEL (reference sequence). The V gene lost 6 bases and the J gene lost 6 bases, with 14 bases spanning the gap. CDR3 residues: CASSHRAGDGYTF. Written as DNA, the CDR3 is TGTGCCAGCAGTCACAGGGCAGGGGATGGCTACACCTTC.